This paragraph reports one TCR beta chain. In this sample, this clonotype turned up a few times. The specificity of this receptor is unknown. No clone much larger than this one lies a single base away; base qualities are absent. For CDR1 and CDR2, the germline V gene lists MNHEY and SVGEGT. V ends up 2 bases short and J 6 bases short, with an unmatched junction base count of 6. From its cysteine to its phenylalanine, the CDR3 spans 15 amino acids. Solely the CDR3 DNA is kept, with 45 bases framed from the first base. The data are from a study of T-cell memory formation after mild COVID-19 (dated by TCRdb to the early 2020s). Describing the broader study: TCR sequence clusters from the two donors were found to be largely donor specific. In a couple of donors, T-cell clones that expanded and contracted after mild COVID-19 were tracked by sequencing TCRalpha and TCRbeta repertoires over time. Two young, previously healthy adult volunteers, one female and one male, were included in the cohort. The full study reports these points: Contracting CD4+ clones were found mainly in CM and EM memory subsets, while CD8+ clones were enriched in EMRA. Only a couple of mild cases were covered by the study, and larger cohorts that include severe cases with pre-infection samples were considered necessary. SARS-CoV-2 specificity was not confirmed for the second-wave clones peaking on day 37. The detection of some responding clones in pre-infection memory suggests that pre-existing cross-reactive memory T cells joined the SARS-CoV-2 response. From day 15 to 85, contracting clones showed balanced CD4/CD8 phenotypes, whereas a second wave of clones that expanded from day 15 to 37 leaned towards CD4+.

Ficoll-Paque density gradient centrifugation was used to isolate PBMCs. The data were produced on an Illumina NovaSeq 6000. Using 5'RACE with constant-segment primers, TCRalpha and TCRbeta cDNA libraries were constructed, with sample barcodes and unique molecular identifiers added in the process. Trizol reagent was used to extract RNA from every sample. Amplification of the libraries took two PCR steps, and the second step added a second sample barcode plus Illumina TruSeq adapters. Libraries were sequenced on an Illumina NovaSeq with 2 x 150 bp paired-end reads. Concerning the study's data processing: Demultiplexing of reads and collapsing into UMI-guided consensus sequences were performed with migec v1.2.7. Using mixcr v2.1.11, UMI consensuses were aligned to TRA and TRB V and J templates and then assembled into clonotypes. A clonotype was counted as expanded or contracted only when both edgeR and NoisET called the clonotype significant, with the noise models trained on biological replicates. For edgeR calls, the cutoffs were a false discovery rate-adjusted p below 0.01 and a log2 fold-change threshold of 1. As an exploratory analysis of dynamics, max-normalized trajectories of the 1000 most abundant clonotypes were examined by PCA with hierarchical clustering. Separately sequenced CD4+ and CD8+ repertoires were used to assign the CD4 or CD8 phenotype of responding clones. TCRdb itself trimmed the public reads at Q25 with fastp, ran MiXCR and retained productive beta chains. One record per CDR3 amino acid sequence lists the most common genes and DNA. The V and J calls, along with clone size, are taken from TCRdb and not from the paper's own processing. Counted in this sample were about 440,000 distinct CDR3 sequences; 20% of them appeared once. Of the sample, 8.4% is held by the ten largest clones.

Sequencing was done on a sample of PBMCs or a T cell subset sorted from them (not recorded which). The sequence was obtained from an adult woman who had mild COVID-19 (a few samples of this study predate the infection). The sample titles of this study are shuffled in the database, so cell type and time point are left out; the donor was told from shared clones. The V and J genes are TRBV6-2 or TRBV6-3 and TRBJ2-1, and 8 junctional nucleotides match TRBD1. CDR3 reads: CASSYAGQGGNEQFF. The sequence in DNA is TGTGCCAGCAGTTACGCCGGACAGGGAGGCAATGAGCAGTTCTTC.